This entry describes one T cell receptor beta chain. This record belongs to a study of T cells expressing NK-cell markers. Study-wide background: The authors sequenced eight donors, of whom seven were HCMV-seropositive and one was seronegative.

With the 5' RACE reads reprocessed, TCRdb shows one record per CDR3 protein and no DNA. Its table lists approximately 170,000 distinct CDR3 sequences. The CDR3 has 18 amino acids. The germline CDR1 and CDR2 sequences are DFQATT and SNEGSKA (reference sequence). This TCR came from a man between 18 and 69 years old in good health. V usage is TRBV20-1 and J usage is TRBJ2-3; TCRdb designates TRBD2, a call that cannot be tested without DNA. Sequencing was carried out using blood T cells: a sorted CD56 or NKG2C T cell subset, CD4+ or CD8+ T cells, or bulk PBMC T cells (not recorded which). CDR3 loop: CSATAFKGSGGGTDTQYF.